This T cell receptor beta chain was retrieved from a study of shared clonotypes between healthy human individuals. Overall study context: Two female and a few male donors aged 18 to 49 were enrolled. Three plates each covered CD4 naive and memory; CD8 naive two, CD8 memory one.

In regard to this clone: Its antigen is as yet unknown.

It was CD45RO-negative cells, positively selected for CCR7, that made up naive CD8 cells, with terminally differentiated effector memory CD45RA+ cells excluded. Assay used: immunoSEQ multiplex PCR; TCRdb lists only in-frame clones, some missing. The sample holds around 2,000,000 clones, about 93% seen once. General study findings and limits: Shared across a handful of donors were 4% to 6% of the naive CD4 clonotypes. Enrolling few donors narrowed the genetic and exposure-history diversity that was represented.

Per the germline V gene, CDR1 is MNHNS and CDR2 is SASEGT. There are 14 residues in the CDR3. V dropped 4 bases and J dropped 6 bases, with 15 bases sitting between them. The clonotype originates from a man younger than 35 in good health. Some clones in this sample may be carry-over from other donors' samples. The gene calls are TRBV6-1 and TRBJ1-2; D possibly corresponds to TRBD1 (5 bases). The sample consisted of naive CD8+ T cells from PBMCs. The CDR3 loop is CASSVPGWGDGYTF. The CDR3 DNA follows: TGTGCCAGCAGTGTCCCAGGGTGGGGAGATGGCTACACCTTC.